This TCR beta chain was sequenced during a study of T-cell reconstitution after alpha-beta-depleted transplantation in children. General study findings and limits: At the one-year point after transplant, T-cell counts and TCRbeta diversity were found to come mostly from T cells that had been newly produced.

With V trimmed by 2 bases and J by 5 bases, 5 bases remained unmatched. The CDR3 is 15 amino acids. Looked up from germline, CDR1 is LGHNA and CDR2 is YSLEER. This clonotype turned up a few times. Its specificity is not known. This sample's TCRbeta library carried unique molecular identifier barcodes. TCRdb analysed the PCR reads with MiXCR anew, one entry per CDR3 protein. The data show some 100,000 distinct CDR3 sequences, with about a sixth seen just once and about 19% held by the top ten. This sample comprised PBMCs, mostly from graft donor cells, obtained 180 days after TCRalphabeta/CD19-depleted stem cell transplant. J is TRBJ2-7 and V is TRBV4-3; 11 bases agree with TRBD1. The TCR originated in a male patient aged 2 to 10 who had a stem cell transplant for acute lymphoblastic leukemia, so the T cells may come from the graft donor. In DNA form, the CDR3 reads TGCGCCAGCAGCCAATCTTGGACAGGGGGCCACGAGCAGTACTTC. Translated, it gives CASSQSWTGGHEQYF.